This paragraph covers one T cell receptor (beta chain) sequence. This clonotype has a handful of counts. It has no known antigen specificity. The input lacks base qualities; no much larger clone sits a single base away. For sequencing, an Illumina NovaSeq 6000 was employed. TCRalpha and TCRbeta cDNA libraries were constructed by 5'RACE with constant-segment primers, with sample barcodes and unique molecular identifiers being introduced. RNA was extracted from every sample with Trizol reagent. Library amplification was performed in two PCR steps, and a second sample barcode and Illumina TruSeq adapters were introduced in the second step. Libraries were sequenced on an Illumina NovaSeq with 2 x 150 bp paired-end reads. As for the original processing: Reads were demultiplexed and collapsed into UMI-guided consensus sequences with migec v1.2.7. Using mixcr v2.1.11, UMI consensuses were aligned to TRA and TRB V and J templates and then assembled into clonotypes. Expanded or contracted clonotypes were those called significant by both edgeR and NoisET, with noise models trained on biological replicates. edgeR calls used a false discovery rate-adjusted p below 0.01 and a log2 fold-change threshold of 1. As an exploratory analysis of dynamics, max-normalized trajectories of the 1000 most abundant clonotypes were examined by PCA with hierarchical clustering. Separately sequenced CD4+ and CD8+ repertoires were used to assign the CD4 or CD8 phenotype of responding clones. The public reads were reanalyzed by TCRdb: fastp trimming at Q25, MiXCR alignment, in-frame beta chains only. Under each unique CDR3 protein, matching rows form one entry showing the most common genes and DNA. None of the V and J calls come from the authors' own analysis; TCRdb made them. The table for this sample lists 30,000 to 45,000 distinct CDR3 sequences; about an eighth of them were counted only once. The ten largest clones add up to 29% of the sample.

Ficoll-Paque density gradient centrifugation was used to isolate PBMCs. These data are taken from a study of T-cell memory formation after mild COVID-19 (dated by TCRdb to 2020 to 2022). Broadly, across the study: TCR sequence clusters from the two donors were found to be largely donor specific. In a couple of donors, T-cell clones that expanded and contracted after mild COVID-19 were tracked by sequencing TCRalpha and TCRbeta repertoires over time. The cohort was made up of two young adult volunteers, one female and one male, who were previously healthy. The investigation overall reported the following: Only a couple of mild cases were covered in the study, and larger cohorts including severe cases with pre-infection samples were considered necessary. Some responding clones were detected in pre-infection memory, suggesting pre-existing cross-reactive memory T cells joined the SARS-CoV-2 response. Balanced CD4/CD8 phenotypes were observed for clones contracting from day 15 to 85, whereas a bias towards CD4+ was observed for a second wave of clones expanding from day 15 to 37. The second-wave clones that peaked on day 37 were not confirmed to be SARS-CoV-2 specific. Contracting CD4+ clones appeared mostly in the CM and EM memory subsets, whereas CD8+ clones were enriched in EMRA.

The CDR1 and CDR2 encoded by the germline V gene are SGHTA and FQGNSA. The junction shows trimming of 1 base on V and 10 bases on J, plus 16 bases between the germline ends. Including cysteine and phenylalanine, the CDR3 has 14 amino acids. Just CDR3 DNA is preserved here, 42 bases in frame from base 1. The origin of this receptor is a man aged 18-30 years who had mild COVID-19 (a few samples of this study predate the infection). The sample titles of this study are shuffled in the database, so cell type and time point are left out; the donor was told from shared clones. The sequenced sample consisted of PBMCs or a T cell subset sorted from them (not recorded which). The rearrangement combines TRBV7-2 with TRBJ1-2, and perhaps TRBD1 as D gene, on 5 matching bases. The DNA sequence is given as TGTGCCAGCAGCTTAGGTAGGAGCAGGGAGGACTACACCTTC. This is translated as CASSLGRSREDYTF.